This TCR beta chain was retrieved from a study of blood T cell repertoires in COVID-19 (dated by TCRdb to the early 2020s). About the investigation overall: Samples covering the acute and convalescent phases of COVID-19 were provided by collaborators in the United States, Italy and Spain. Nearly every sample came with metadata listing a de-identified subject ID, COVID-19 status, age in years and sex. Where available, HLA class I and class II types were obtained from metadata supplied by the sample provider rather than from assay-based typing. The repertoires were made available in a free public database intended to serve as a resource for research on the immune response to SARS-CoV-2. The samples were drawn from the first 160 participants of the ongoing ImmuneRACE study and from under 1,500 subjects provided by 6 global collaborators. Subjects who had been exposed to COVID-19, were actively infected with it, or had recovered from it provided the deeply sampled blood TCRbeta repertoires that made up the dataset. The material from the prospective study consisted of cDNA or gDNA derived from T cells, B-cell-depleted T cells, or PBMCs. Paper-wide results and their limitations: The amount of clinical and demographic metadata varied by source and participant and was provided uncurated.

With respect to this clone: This receptor's antigen is unknown. Base qualities were left out, and no much larger clone turns up one base away.

Enrolling through a virtual design, the prospective study's participants ranged in age from roughly 18 to 89 years and lived across 24 United States geographic areas. In the prospective study, cohorts were assigned on the basis of participant-reported clinical history obtained from a screening survey and a study questionnaire. ImmuneRACE Cohort 3 recovered participants were defined by two consecutive negative NP/OP PCR tests, healthcare professional clearance, or symptom resolution. In the prospective study, mobile phlebotomists collected whole blood, serum and a nasopharyngeal or oropharyngeal swab from each participant. Additional blood draws and questionnaires over an approximately 2-month period could optionally be provided by prospective study participants. Before DNA extraction, prospective study blood samples were shipped either frozen or at room temperature. The immunoSEQ Assay, a bias-controlled multiplex PCR, was used to amplify TCRbeta CDR3 regions from genomic DNA. Per the authors' processing: The number of nucleated cells in each sample was estimated by amplification of reference gene primers within the assay. Sequence reads were collapsed and filtered to measure the absolute abundance of every unique TCRbeta CDR3 rearrangement. Productive Simpson clonality was computed per sample as the square root of Simpson's diversity index over productive rearrangements. TCRdb provides this immuneACCESS table in a form limited to in-frame rearrangements. Some clones are lacking; in checked studies, under half of them reflect an unresolved V gene, and why the rest are absent is not known. V, J and clone size are those of that table, while D and trimming were read from the DNA. Present in this sample are roughly 200,000 clones, around 85% of which were seen just once. The ten most abundant clones make up roughly a sixth of the sample.

The germline V gene encodes CDR1 LNHDA and CDR2 SQIVND (reference sequence). From its cysteine to its phenylalanine, the CDR3 spans 15 amino acids. Just CDR3 DNA is preserved here, 45 bases in frame from base 1. V sheds 0 bases and J sheds 0 bases, leaving 7 bases between their ends. The receptor was isolated from a man aged 35 to 55 who had recovered from COVID-19. The sequencing input was PBMCs or T cells enriched from blood (not recorded which). The rearranged segments are TRBV19 and TRBJ2-3, with TRBD2 perhaps the D gene, on 5 matching bases. The CDR3 is CASSIDGGSTDTQYF. In nucleotide form, the sequence is TGTGCCAGTAGTATAGATGGAGGTAGCACAGATACGCAGTATTTT.